The 14 T cell receptor beta chains in this list originate from one sample, sequenced in a study of OX40 agonist ivuxolimab in advanced cancers. Measured with immunoSEQ multiplex PCR; TCRdb has only the in-frame clones, and not every one. The repertoire holds roughly 60,000 clones, roughly nine tenths seen once, with about 4.1% in the top ten. The sample consisted of CD4+ or CD8+ T cells sorted from blood, taken in a trial of the OX40 agonist ivuxolimab. These receptors were obtained from an adult with an advanced solid tumor such as melanoma, head and neck, liver or kidney cancer.

V gene TRBV4-1 combines with J gene TRBJ1-3, with no clear D. The germline CDR1 and CDR2 sequences are MGHRA and YSYEKL. V was cut by 0 bases and J by 0 bases, with 6 bases left in between. This CDR3 region has 15 residues. The CDR3 sequence is CASSQDQDSGNTIYF. The CDR3 bases are TGCGCCAGCAGCCAAGACCAGGACTCTGGAAACACCATATATTTT.

This clone came up once. V usage is TRBV19 and J usage is TRBJ1-5, with D unclear. From germline, CDR1 is LNHDA and CDR2 SQIVND (reference sequence). The CDR3 runs to 15 residues. The V and J ends lost 6 bases and 1 base respectively, with 13 bases between them. CDR3 region: CASRPGSRSNQPQHF. CDR3 in DNA: TGTGCCAGTAGACCGGGGTCCCGCAGCAATCAGCCCCAGCATTTT.

The rearrangement links TRBV19 to TRBJ2-3; tentatively, D is TRBD2 (5 bases). Per germline, CDR1 LNHDA and CDR2 SQIVND (reference sequence). The CDR3 has 16 amino acids. The V and J ends lost 5 bases and 0 bases respectively, with 15 bases between them. The CDR3 DNA is TGTGCCAGTAGTGCTCTTAGGAGGACTAGCACAGATACGCAGTATTTT. It translates to CASSALRRTSTDTQYF.

This rearrangement joins TRBV28 to TRBJ1-5; no firm D call. Looked up from germline, CDR1 is MDHEN and CDR2 is SYDVKM. The V end was cut by 2 bases, the J end by 0 bases, with 8 bases between. This CDR3 region has 15 residues. CDR3 sequence: CASSLEGPSNQPQHF. The CDR3 DNA reads TGTGCCAGCAGTTTAGAGGGTCCTAGCAATCAGCCCCAGCATTTT.

The rearrangement joins TRBV30 to TRBJ2-1; possibly TRBD1 or TRBD2 for D (5 bases each). CDR3 length equals 13 residues. Germline V gives CDR1 GTSNPN, CDR2 SVGIG (reference sequence). V was pared by 1 base and J by 4 bases, with 8 bases between. The chain's CDR3 is CAWSGGVYNEQFF. CDR3 sequence (DNA): TGTGCCTGGAGTGGAGGGGTGTACAATGAGCAGTTCTTC.

The V gene is TRBV7-8, the J gene TRBJ2-7; D is unclear. Trimming took off 1 base at V and 2 bases at J, with 3 bases between the two ends. This CDR3 has 12 residues. Germline lookup yields CDR1 SGHVS and CDR2 FQNEAQ. As DNA, the CDR3 is TGTGCCAGCAGCTTAGGAACCTACGAGCAGTACTTC. Translating it yields CASSLGTYEQYF.

V gene TRBV29-1 combines with J gene TRBJ2-7; 7 bases match TRBD1. This CDR3 spans 13 amino acids. The germline CDR1 and CDR2 sequences are SQVTM and ANQGSEA. The V gene end was trimmed by 4 bases and the J gene end by 0 bases; junction bases not matched to a gene: 3. The CDR3 coding sequence is TGCAGCGTTGGGCAGGGGGACTCCTACGAGCAGTACTTC. Translating gives CSVGQGDSYEQYF.

In regard to this clone: Additional DNA sequences in this sample encode the identical CDR3. The CDR3 region is CASSVGQSSYEQYF. CDR3 coding DNA: TGTGCCAGCAGCGTAGGGCAGAGCTCCTACGAGCAGTACTTC. This chain uses TRBV9 with TRBJ2-7; D unresolved. CDR3 length: 14 amino acids. CDR1 is SGDLS and CDR2 is YYNGEE in the germline V gene. Trimming left V 0 bases short and J 0 bases short, with 7 bases between. The whole variable domain, filled in from reference TRBV9 and TRBJ2-7, reads DSGVTQTPKHLITATGQRVTLRCSPRSGDLSVYWYQQSLDQGLQFLIQYYNGEERAKGNILERFSAQQFPDLHSELNLSSLELGDSALYFCASSVGQSSYEQYFGPGTRLTVT.

The V gene is TRBV11-2, the J gene TRBJ2-1; D is uncertain. Germline V gene data show CDR1 as SGHAT and CDR2 as FQNNGV. This CDR3 spans 14 amino acids. V gave up 4 bases and J gave up 0 bases, with 7 bases separating them. Here the CDR3 DNA reads TGTGCCAGCAGCTCGCAGGACTCCTACAATGAGCAGTTCTTC. Translated: CASSSQDSYNEQFF.

Worth noting for this clone: One end of the junction does not line up with germline, which may come from a read error. The V gene is TRBV7-2, the J gene TRBJ2-5, with 8 positions matching TRBD2. The CDR3 consists of 13 residues. Germline CDR1 reads SGHTA; CDR2 reads FQGNSA. In nucleotides, the CDR3 is TGTGCCAGCAGCCTAGCGGGTCACGAGACCCAGTACTTC. It codes for CASSLAGHETQYF.

The chain carries TRBV6-5 and TRBJ1-1; D is possibly TRBD1 (6 bases). CDR1 MNHEY and CDR2 SVGAGI come from the germline V gene. The CDR3 loop spans 13 amino acids. V gave up 7 bases and J gave up 1 base, with 10 bases separating them. The CDR3 DNA follows: TGTGCCAGCAAGGGGGACGGGAACACTGAAGCTTTCTTT. Amino acids: CASKGDGNTEAFF.

The J gene is TRBJ1-5, the V gene TRBV11-3; D might be TRBD1 (6 bases). This CDR3 region has 14 residues. Looked up from germline, CDR1 is SGHNT and CDR2 is YENEEA. Trimming took 3 bases from V and 3 from J, leaving 9 bases between them. CDR3 in amino acids: CASSFQGSNQPQHF. The CDR3 DNA sequence: TGTGCCAGCAGCTTTCAGGGGTCCAATCAGCCCCAGCATTTT.

The V gene is TRBV25-1, the J gene TRBJ2-1, with TRBD1 identical over 8 bases. Germline CDR1 MGHDK, CDR2 SYGVNS. Germline trimming cut 6 bases from V and 8 bases from J; bases unmatched to any gene: 15. The length of the CDR3 is 16 residues. The CDR3 here is CASSAGAGGLTDEQFF. The CDR3 DNA reads TGTGCCAGCAGCGCTGGGGCAGGGGGCTTGACGGATGAGCAGTTCTTC.

The chain employs TRBV27 and TRBJ1-6; D gene ambiguous. Germline lookup yields CDR1 MNHEY and CDR2 SMNVEV (reference sequence). The CDR3 is 13 residues long. Trimming took 3 bases from V and 8 from J, leaving 8 bases between them. CDR3 in amino acids: CASSLSADSPLHF. In DNA form, the CDR3 reads TGTGCCAGCAGTTTGTCAGCGGATTCACCCCTCCACTTT.